These 24 T cell receptor beta chains were all obtained from the same sample, sequenced in a study of cytomegalovirus exposure and HLA in healthy donors. The primer mix had 60 Vbeta and 13 Jbeta primers. Clones were read by immunoSEQ multiplex PCR, and TCRdb kept only the in-frame ones, dropping some. The sample table sets out approximately 130,000 clones. Sequencing input: PBMCs. The receptor set was obtained from a woman aged 55-70 years in good health and CMV-seronegative.

The genes are TRBV29-1 and TRBJ2-2; 8 nucleotides match TRBD2. This CDR3 is 15 amino acids long. The germline gives CDR1 SQVTM, CDR2 ANQGSEA. V was clipped by 4 bases and J by 6 bases; unmatched bases: 10. Here the CDR3 reads CSVANRTSPSGELFF. The CDR3 region has the DNA TGCAGCGTTGCGAACCGGACTAGCCCATCCGGGGAGCTGTTTTTT.

V usage is TRBV28 and J usage is TRBJ2-1; 15 bases agree with TRBD2. The ends lost 4 bases at V and 8 bases at J; junction bases unmatched: 12. Germline V gene sequence: CDR1 MDHEN, CDR2 SYDVKM. The length of the CDR3 is 18 residues. This CDR3 reads CASSSLMGLAGGLYEQFF. CDR3 DNA sequence: TGTGCCAGCAGTTCCCTCATGGGACTAGCGGGGGGTTTATATGAGCAGTTCTTC.

The chain has TRBV15 and TRBJ1-5, with 7 bases lining up with TRBD1. Per the germline V gene, CDR1 is LNHNV and CDR2 is YYDKDF (reference sequence). This CDR3 has 16 residues. Trimming removed 0 bases from V and 3 bases from J; junction bases left unmatched: 5. This CDR3 reads CATSRDGDSYNQPQHF. For the CDR3, the DNA is TGTGCCACCAGCAGAGATGGGGACAGCTACAATCAGCCCCAGCATTTT. The full variable domain, completed using reference TRBV15 and TRBJ1-5, is DAMVIQNPRYQVTQFGKPVTLSCSQTLNHNVMYWYQQKSSQAPKLLFHYYDKDFNNEADTPDNFQSRRPNTSFCFLDIRSPGLGDTAMYLCATSRDGDSYNQPQHFGDGTRLSIL.

V gene TRBV2 combines with J gene TRBJ1-2; TRBD1 might be the D (6 bases). This CDR3 region has 13 residues. Germline values: CDR1 SNHLY, CDR2 FYNNEI. V lost 2 bases, J lost 4 bases, and 8 bases lay in between. In DNA form, the CDR3 reads TGTGCCAGCAGTGAACGGGGGGCCTATGGCTACACCTTC. Amino acid sequence: CASSERGAYGYTF.

About this clone: An end of the junction differs from the germline gene, which may be a read error. The rearrangement links TRBV2 to TRBJ2-7, with 9 bases matching TRBD2. This CDR3 is 12 amino acids long. Germline CDR1 and CDR2: SNHLY and FYNNEI. The CDR3 sequence is CATSGDHYERYF. CDR3 nucleotide sequence: TGTGCCACTAGCGGGGATCACTACGAGCGGTACTTC.

The chain couples TRBV4-1 to TRBJ1-2; 9 nucleotides match TRBD1. The CDR3 covers 15 residues. V shed 0 bases, J shed 5 bases, and the junction held 4 bases outside the gene matches. The germline V gene has CDR1 MGHRA and CDR2 YSYEKL. The CDR3 sequence is CASSQDTGQGYGYTF. CDR3 nucleotide sequence: TGCGCCAGCAGCCAAGATACGGGACAGGGATATGGCTACACCTTC.

The chain combines TRBV29-1 with TRBJ2-6, with D unclear. The V gene's germline CDR1 is SQVTM and CDR2 ANQGSEA. CDR3 length: 14 amino acids. The ends were cut back, 3 bases at V and 2 bases at J, with 8 bases in the middle. CDR3 sequence (DNA): TGCAGCGTTGAGAGGAGCGCTGGGGCCAACGTCCTGACTTTC. Protein product: CSVERSAGANVLTF.

The chain carries TRBV19 and TRBJ1-3, with D tentatively TRBD1 (5 bases). The germline gives CDR1 LNHDA, CDR2 SQIVND (reference sequence). The CDR3 loop spans 15 amino acids. V was pared by 5 bases and J by 0 bases, with 11 bases between. The CDR3 DNA is TGTGCCAGTAGTTCGACAGCATTCTCTGGAAACACCATATATTTT. Translating gives CASSSTAFSGNTIYF.

The chain couples TRBV6-1 to TRBJ1-5; unclear D gene. The V gene lost 6 bases and the J gene lost 0 bases, with 12 bases spanning the gap. This CDR3 contains 15 residues. Germline CDR1 and CDR2: MNHNS and SASEGT. The CDR3: CASRENRYSNQPQHF. The CDR3 coding sequence is TGTGCCAGCAGGGAAAATCGTTATAGCAATCAGCCCCAGCATTTT.

This chain connects TRBV2 to TRBJ2-7; 9 bases map to TRBD1. CDR1 SNHLY and CDR2 FYNNEI come from the germline V gene. The CDR3 sequence is 14 residues long. Losses at the gene ends were 6 bases for V and 0 bases for J; bases not matched to a gene: 3. CDR3 sequence reads: CASSNRGHSYEQYF. The CDR3 DNA reads TGTGCCAGCAGCAACAGGGGGCACTCCTACGAGCAGTACTTC. The entire variable domain, with the rest obtained from reference TRBV2 and TRBJ2-7, is as follows: EPEVTQTPSHQVTQMGQEVILRCVPISNHLYFYWYRQILGQKVEFLVSFYNNEISEKSEIFDDQFSVERPDGSNFTLKIRSTKLEDSAMYFCASSNRGHSYEQYFGPGTRLTVT.

This chain links TRBV6-4 with TRBJ1-3; D ambiguous. The J call is doubtful: the DNA matches TRBJ2-2 better. The CDR3 is 14 amino acids. The germline V gene encodes CDR1 MRHNA and CDR2 SNTAGT. The CDR3 bases are TGTGCCAGCAGTGAGGACGGACCACCGGGGGAGCTGTTTTTT. Amino acids: CASSEDGPPGELFF.

V and J are TRBV4-1 and TRBJ1-6; maybe TRBD1 (5 bases). This CDR3 has 14 amino acids. Germline CDR1 and CDR2: MGHRA and YSYEKL. V was cut by 1 base and J by 9 bases, with 10 bases left in between. CDR3 in amino acids: CASSQVQGSSPLHF. DNA for the CDR3: TGCGCCAGCAGCCAAGTGCAGGGAAGTTCACCCCTCCACTTT.

The chain employs TRBV5-6 and TRBJ1-5, with D possibly matching TRBD1 (5 bases). Deletions cut 1 base from V and 1 base from J, with 15 bases between. Germline V gives CDR1 SGHDT, CDR2 YYEEEE. CDR3 length: 17 residues. In nucleotides, the CDR3 is TGTGCCAGCAGCTTGTGGGGCTGGGGGGAGAGCAATCAGCCCCAGCATTTT. It codes for CASSLWGWGESNQPQHF.

The chain carries TRBV19 and TRBJ2-5; 7 bases map to TRBD1. V shed 6 bases and J 1 base; nucleotides not matched to a gene: 2. CDR1 LNHDA and CDR2 SQIVND come from the germline V gene (reference sequence). The CDR3 covers 13 residues. The CDR3 here is CASRGTVQETQYF. The CDR3 DNA follows: TGTGCCAGTAGAGGGACAGTCCAAGAGACCCAGTACTTC.

This rearrangement joins TRBV7-9 to TRBJ1-6; D perhaps matches TRBD1 (5 bases). The CDR3 contains 14 residues. Germline-derived CDR1 and CDR2 are SEHNR and FQNEAQ (reference sequence). With 3 bases removed from V and 8 bases from J, the gap between germline ends came to 11 bases. The CDR3 nucleotides are TGTGCCAGCAGCTTTTCAGGGTCGGATTCACCCCTCCACTTT. Its protein is CASSFSGSDSPLHF.

The CDR3, as DNA: TGCGCCAGCACTCGGGGGGGGGTCGTTCTCACAGATACGCAGTATTTT. Encoded protein: CASTRGGVVLTDTQYF. This chain links TRBV5-1 with TRBJ2-3, with TRBD2 matching over 8 bases. CDR1 and CDR2 from the germline V gene are SGHRS and YFSETQ. CDR3 size: 16 residues. Unmatched junction bases numbered 11, after V lost 6 bases and J lost 2 bases. The complete variable domain, with remaining parts taken from reference TRBV5-1 and TRBJ2-3, reads KAGVTQTPRYLIKTRGQQVTLSCSPISGHRSVSWYQQTPGQGLQFLFEYFSETQRNKGNFPGRFSGRQFSNSRSEMNVSTLELGDSALYLCASTRGGVVLTDTQYFGPGTRLTVL.

The genes are TRBV5-6 and TRBJ2-1; TRBD2 might be the D (6 bases). Trimming cost V 4 bases and J 5 bases, with 16 bases left between them. This CDR3 has 15 amino acids. The germline CDR1 and CDR2 sequences are SGHDT and YYEEEE. Written as DNA, the CDR3 is TGTGCCAGCAGCCTAGACACACCGGGAGACAATGAGCAGTTCTTC. The encoded protein is CASSLDTPGDNEQFF.

This chain uses TRBV5-4 with TRBJ1-1; TRBD1 matches at 7 bases. The CDR3 loop spans 17 amino acids. The V gene's germline CDR1 is SGHNT and CDR2 YYREEE (reference sequence). J lost 0 bases, V lost 4 bases, and 12 bases had no gene match. The CDR3 here is CASSPQGTLKMNTEAFF. The CDR3 bases are TGTGCCAGCAGCCCACAGGGGACCTTGAAAATGAACACTGAAGCTTTCTTT.

The genes are TRBV27 and TRBJ2-3; tentatively, D is TRBD1 (7 bases). V was cut by 5 bases and J by 2 bases, with 14 bases left in between. CDR3 size: 15 residues. Germline CDR1 reads MNHEY; CDR2 reads SMNVEV (reference sequence). CDR3 sequence reads: CASSRRQGLTDTQYF. CDR3 DNA: TGTGCCAGCAGTCGCAGACAGGGACTCACAGATACGCAGTATTTT.

The rearrangement joins TRBV6-6 to TRBJ2-5; D unclear. The CDR3 spans 13 residues. Trimming pared 5 bases from V and 4 bases from J, leaving 11 bases between. Germline loops: CDR1 MNHNY, CDR2 SVGAGI (reference sequence). The CDR3 coding sequence is TGTGCCAGCAGTCTCGACACCCCAGAGACCCAGTACTTC. Encoded protein: CASSLDTPETQYF.

V gene TRBV5-1 combines with J gene TRBJ2-2; 10 bases match TRBD2. CDR3 length: 17 amino acids. The V and J ends lost 4 bases and 0 bases, in that order; junction bases with no gene match: 6. CDR1 and CDR2 (germline): SGHRS, YFSETQ. The CDR3 DNA follows: TGCGCCAGCAGCCCCGTAGCGGGAGGACCGAACACCGGGGAGCTGTTTTTT. This encodes CASSPVAGGPNTGELFF.

The gene calls are TRBV6-5 and TRBJ1-2; D not resolved. Trimming stripped 5 bases from V and 5 bases from J, with 9 bases between. The CDR3 spans 12 residues. Germline assignment: CDR1 MNHEY and CDR2 SVGAGI. The CDR3 loop is CASSPSFYGYTF. CDR3 coding DNA: TGTGCCAGCAGTCCTTCGTTTTATGGCTACACCTTC.

This chain uses TRBV18 with TRBJ2-7, with D tentatively TRBD1 (5 bases). Trimming cost V 1 base and J 2 bases, with 9 bases left between them. The CDR3 is made up of 14 amino acids. CDR1 is KGHSH, CDR2 LQKENI, per germline. Here the CDR3 reads CASSPQGQTYEQYF. The CDR3, as DNA: TGTGCCAGCTCACCACAGGGGCAAACCTACGAGCAGTACTTC.

This chain joins TRBV7-9 and TRBJ2-3; 12 bases line up with TRBD2. Germline V gene lookup returns CDR1 SEHNR and CDR2 FQNEAQ (reference sequence). With 4 bases clipped from V and 4 bases from J, the junction kept 6 bases outside the gene matches. The CDR3 sequence is 16 residues long. CDR3 DNA: TGTGCCAGCAGCTCACTAGCGGGAGGAAGCTCAGATACGCAGTATTTT. Encoded protein: CASSSLAGGSSDTQYF.